This TCR beta chain stems from a study of T cells in narcolepsy. CDR1 and CDR2 from the germline V gene are SGHTA and FQGTGA. This CDR3 region has 14 residues. Trimming at V came to 4 bases and at J to 7 bases, leaving 7 bases not matched to a gene. Clones were sequenced by immunoSEQ multiplex PCR, and TCRdb holds only the in-frame ones, with some missing. The sample records fewer than 35,000 clones, roughly 77% being singletons. The chain has TRBV7-3 and TRBJ1-1; 9 positions match TRBD1. This TCR derives from a human donor with narcolepsy. Sequenced sample: CD45RA- memory CD4+ T cells from PBMCs. CDR3 DNA sequence: TGTGCCAGCAGCTACAACAGGGGGCGTAGTGAAGCTTTCTTT. Encoded protein: CASSYNRGRSEAFF.